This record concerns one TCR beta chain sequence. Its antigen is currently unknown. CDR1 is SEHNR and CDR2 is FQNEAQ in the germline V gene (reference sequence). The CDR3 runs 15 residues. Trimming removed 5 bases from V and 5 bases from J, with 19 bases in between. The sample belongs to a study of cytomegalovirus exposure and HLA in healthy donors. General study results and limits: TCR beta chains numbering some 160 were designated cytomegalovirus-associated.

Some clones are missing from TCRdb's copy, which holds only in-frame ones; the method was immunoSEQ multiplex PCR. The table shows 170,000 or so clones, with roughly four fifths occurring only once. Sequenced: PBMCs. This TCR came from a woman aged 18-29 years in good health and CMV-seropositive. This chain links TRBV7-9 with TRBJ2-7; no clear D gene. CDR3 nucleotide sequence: TGTGCCAGCAGCCCCGAGGCGCATAAGCCTAACGAGCAGTACTTC. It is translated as CASSPEAHKPNEQYF. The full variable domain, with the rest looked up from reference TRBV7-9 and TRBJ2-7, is DTGVSQNPRHKITKRGQNVTFRCDPISEHNRLYWYRQTLGQGPEFLTYFQNEAQLEKSRLLSDRFSAERPKGSFSTLEIQRTEQGDSAMYLCASSPEAHKPNEQYFGPGTRLTVT.